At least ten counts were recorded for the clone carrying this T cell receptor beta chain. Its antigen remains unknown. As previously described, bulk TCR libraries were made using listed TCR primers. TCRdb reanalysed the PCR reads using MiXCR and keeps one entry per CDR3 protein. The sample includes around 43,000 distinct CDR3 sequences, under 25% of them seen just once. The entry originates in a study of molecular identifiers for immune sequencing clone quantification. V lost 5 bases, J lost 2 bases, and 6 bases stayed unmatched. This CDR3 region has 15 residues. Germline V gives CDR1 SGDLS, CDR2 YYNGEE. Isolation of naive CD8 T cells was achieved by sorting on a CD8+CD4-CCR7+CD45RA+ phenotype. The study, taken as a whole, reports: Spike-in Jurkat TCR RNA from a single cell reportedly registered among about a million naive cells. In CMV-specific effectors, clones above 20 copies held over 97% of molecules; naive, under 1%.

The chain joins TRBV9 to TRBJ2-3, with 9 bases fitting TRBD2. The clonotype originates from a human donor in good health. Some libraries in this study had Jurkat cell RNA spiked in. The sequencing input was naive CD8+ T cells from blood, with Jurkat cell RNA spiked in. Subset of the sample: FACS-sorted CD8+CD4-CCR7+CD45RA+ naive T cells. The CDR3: CASRNSGRPTDTQYF. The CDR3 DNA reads TGTGCCAGCAGAAATAGCGGGAGACCCACAGATACGCAGTATTTT.